This T cell receptor (beta chain) was sequenced in a study of cytomegalovirus exposure and HLA in healthy donors. The PCR contained 60 Vbeta and 13 Jbeta primers. Generated by immunoSEQ multiplex PCR, the TCRdb table keeps only in-frame clones and is missing some. The sample has around 150,000 clones; around 80% are singletons. The sequenced sample was PBMCs. The TCR originated in a man aged 25-45 years in good health.

Here the CDR3 DNA reads TGTGCCAGCACCCCCCTACAGGGAAACAATGAGCAGTTCTTC. Its protein is CASTPLQGNNEQFF. V usage is TRBV5-4 and J usage is TRBJ2-1; D might be TRBD1 (6 bases). Germline loops: CDR1 SGHNT, CDR2 YYREEE (reference sequence). The V and J ends lost 6 bases and 5 bases respectively, with 15 bases between them. This CDR3 region has 14 residues.